This TCR beta chain was sequenced for a study of blood T cell repertoires in COVID-19. Study in general: Samples of COVID-19 (acute and convalescent) were obtained from the United States, Italy and Spain.

Germline CDR1 is WNHNN and CDR2 is SYGVQD (reference sequence). The CDR3 extends over 13 amino acids. Study processing details: Scientists estimated how many nucleated cells there were by amplifying reference gene primers. Assay: immunoSEQ multiplex PCR; the TCRdb copy retains only in-frame clones and omits some. V and J calls and clone size are those listed in that table; D and trimming were worked out from the DNA. The sample has roughly 150,000 clones; 78% are singletons. As concerns this clone: A read error may produce the germline difference seen at one junction end. The sample holds other DNA sequences that translate to the same CDR3.

The chain combines TRBV10-1 with TRBJ1-6; TRBD1 agrees at 7 bases. Material: peripheral blood. The sequence was collected from a woman older than 75 with acute or convalescent COVID-19. The DNA of the CDR3 is TGCGCCAGCAGCCGGGACAGCAATTCACCTCTCCACTTT. As protein: CASSRDSNSPLHF.